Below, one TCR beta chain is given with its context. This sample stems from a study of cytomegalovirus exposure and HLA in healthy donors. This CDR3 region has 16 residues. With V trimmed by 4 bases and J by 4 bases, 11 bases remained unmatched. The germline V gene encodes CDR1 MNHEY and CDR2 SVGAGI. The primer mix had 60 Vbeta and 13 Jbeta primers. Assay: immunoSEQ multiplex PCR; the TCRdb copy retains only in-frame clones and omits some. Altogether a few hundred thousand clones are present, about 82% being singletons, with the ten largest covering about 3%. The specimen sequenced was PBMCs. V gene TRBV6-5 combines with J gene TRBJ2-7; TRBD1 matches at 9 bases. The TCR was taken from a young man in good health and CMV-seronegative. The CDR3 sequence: CASSFDTTGGRYEQYF. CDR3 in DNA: TGTGCCAGCAGTTTCGACACAACAGGGGGCAGGTACGAGCAGTACTTC.